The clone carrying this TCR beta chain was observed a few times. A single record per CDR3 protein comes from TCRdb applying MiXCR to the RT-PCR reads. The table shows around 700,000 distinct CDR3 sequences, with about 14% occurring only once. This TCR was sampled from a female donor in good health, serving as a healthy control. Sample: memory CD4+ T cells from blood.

This chain's CDR3 is CASSLGQGGSSTDTQYF. The CDR3 region has the DNA TGTGCCAGCAGCTTGGGACAGGGGGGCTCTAGCACAGATACGCAGTATTTT. The genes are TRBV7-2 and TRBJ2-3; 11 nucleotides agree with TRBD1. This CDR3 is built from 17 residues. In germline, CDR1 is SGHTA, CDR2 FQGNSA. Trimming cost V 3 bases and J 0 bases; bases outside gene matches: 5.